Each of the 31 T cell receptor beta chains below was sequenced from the same sample in a study of T cell repertoires in cytomegalovirus infection. MiXCR, run by TCRdb on the reads, gives a single entry per CDR3 protein. The data hold under 850,000 distinct CDR3 sequences, with 35% to 45% observed a single time. The sequencing input was PBMCs. The source is a human donor in good health (CMV status not recorded). Some clones in this sample may be carry-over from other donors' samples.

The CDR3 nucleotides are TGTGCCAGCAGCTTATCTGCGGGAGGGCTCCAAGAGACCCAGTACTTC. Its protein is CASSLSAGGLQETQYF. The chain combines TRBV7-6 with TRBJ2-5, with 9 nucleotides matching TRBD2. There are 16 residues in the CDR3. Per germline, CDR1 SGHVS and CDR2 FNYEAQ. The ends lost 2 bases at V and 1 base at J; junction bases unmatched: 5.

This clonotype was seen a few times. The chain carries TRBV4-1 and TRBJ1-1; D might be TRBD1 (6 bases). The CDR3 loop spans 17 amino acids. Trimming left V 2 bases short and J 1 base short, with 17 bases between. Germline assignment: CDR1 MGHRA and CDR2 YSYEKL. CDR3 in amino acids: CASSQIVLGGSNTEAFF. Written as DNA, the CDR3 is TGCGCCAGCAGCCAAATCGTCCTAGGGGGATCGAACACTGAAGCTTTCTTT.

The chain carries TRBV5-6 and TRBJ2-7, with D uncertain. The CDR3 has 14 amino acids. Trimming took off 0 bases at V and 3 bases at J, with 10 bases between the two ends. Germline-derived CDR1 and CDR2 are SGHDT and YYEEEE. The CDR3 region is CASSLVLGSYEQYF. The CDR3 nucleotides are TGTGCCAGCAGCTTGGTGCTCGGCAGCTACGAGCAGTACTTC.

In the case of this clonotype: The junction departs from the called germline gene at one end, perhaps through a read error. This sequence joins TRBV7-2 and TRBJ1-3; no firm D call. The V gene's germline CDR1 is SGHTA and CDR2 FQGNSA. The CDR3 runs 16 residues. This chain's CDR3 is CASSLAGGSSGNTISF. The CDR3 nucleotides read TGTGCCAGCAGCTTAGCGGGTGGCAGCTCTGGAAACACCATATCTTTT.

V and J are TRBV28 and TRBJ1-1; D remains ambiguous. The CDR3 runs 12 residues. The V and J ends lost 5 bases and 11 bases respectively, with 15 bases between them. Germline-derived CDR1 and CDR2 are MDHEN and SYDVKM. The CDR3 DNA is TGTGCCAGCAGTGACCCCGGGGAGGATGCTTTCTTT. Translating it yields CASSDPGEDAFF.

This clonotype occurred a few times. The chain has TRBV6-2 or TRBV6-3 and TRBJ2-1; TRBD2 aligns across 11 bases. The CDR3 consists of 21 residues. Losses at the gene ends were 7 bases for V and 1 base for J; bases not matched to a gene: 21. In germline, CDR1 is MNHEY, CDR2 SVGEGT. CDR3 loop: CASTQPKPPPASGRSYNEQFF. For the CDR3, the DNA is TGTGCCAGCACTCAACCAAAACCCCCTCCGGCTAGCGGGAGGTCCTACAATGAGCAGTTCTTC.

The CDR3 protein is CASRDRGNEQFF. In DNA form, the CDR3 reads TGTGCCAGCAGGGACAGGGGTAATGAGCAGTTCTTC. The rearrangement uses TRBV12-3 or TRBV12-4 and TRBJ2-1; TRBD1 agrees at 9 bases. CDR3 size: 12 residues. Trimming removed 6 bases from V and 7 bases from J; junction bases left unmatched: 1.

CDR3 DNA: TGCAGTGCTAACCGGGACCCGGCCGTCAATGAGCAGTTCTTC. It codes for CSANRDPAVNEQFF. The chain joins TRBV20-1 to TRBJ2-1; perhaps D is TRBD1 or TRBD2 (5 bases each). Trimming left V 4 bases short and J 6 bases short, with 16 bases between. Germline-derived CDR1 and CDR2 are DFQATT and SNEGSKA (reference sequence). The CDR3 totals 14 residues.

The chain links TRBV27 to TRBJ1-4; D remains ambiguous. This CDR3 is built from 15 residues. Germline V CDR1 and CDR2: MNHEY, SMNVEV (reference sequence). V was pared by 0 bases and J by 5 bases, with 10 bases between. The CDR3 DNA reads TGTGCCAGCAGTTTATCGACACGGGGAAATGAAAAACTGTTTTTT. Translated: CASSLSTRGNEKLFF.

The chain links TRBV6-5 to TRBJ2-2; 8 bases are shared with TRBD1. The V gene's germline CDR1 is MNHEY and CDR2 SVGAGI. J was trimmed by 7 bases and V by 0 bases; bases with no gene match: 4. The CDR3 is 15 residues long. CDR3 residues: CASSYSSGGYGELFF. CDR3 nucleotides: TGTGCCAGCAGTTACTCTTCAGGGGGCTACGGGGAGCTGTTTTTT.

The V gene is TRBV12-3 or TRBV12-4, the J gene TRBJ2-2, with TRBD2 matching 7 bases. The ends lost 2 bases at V and 7 bases at J; junction bases unmatched: 7. The CDR3 totals 15 residues. The CDR3 region is CASSLYRLAGGELFF. DNA of the CDR3: TGTGCCAGCAGTTTATACCGACTAGCCGGCGGGGAGCTGTTTTTT.

Remarks on this clonotype: Since the CDR3 does not end with the conserved phenylalanine or tryptophan, this likely comes from a read error. The V gene is TRBV4-1, the J gene TRBJ2-5, with 9 bases lining up with TRBD2. The CDR3 is 15 residues long. The V gene end was trimmed by 3 bases and the J gene end by 4 bases; junction bases not matched to a gene: 6. CDR1 and CDR2 (germline): MGHRA, YSYEKL. The CDR3 here is CASSQDSGGRETQYS. As DNA, the CDR3 is TGCGCCAGCAGCCAGGATAGCGGGGGCCGAGAGACCCAGTACTCC.

The chain employs TRBV7-9 and TRBJ1-1; weak D call: TRBD1 (5 bases). Trimming removed 2 bases from V and 4 bases from J, with 14 bases in between. This CDR3 is 15 amino acids long. The germline gives CDR1 SEHNR, CDR2 FQNEAQ (reference sequence). The DNA for the CDR3 is TGTGCCAGCAGCTTAACTCTCGGTGGGGGCACTGAAGCTTTCTTT. Its protein is CASSLTLGGGTEAFF.

Comments on this clonotype: A much larger clone differs from this one at a single base, so this may be a read error. The V and J genes are TRBV7-2 and TRBJ2-2; D is unclear. There are 12 residues in the CDR3. Germline V gene sequence: CDR1 SGHTA, CDR2 FQGNSA. The CDR3 DNA sequence: TGTTCCAGCAGCTCGTACACCGGGGAGCTGTTTTTT. It specifies CSSSSYTGELFF.

The rearrangement joins TRBV7-9 to TRBJ1-2, with 7 bases matching TRBD1. The ends lost 3 bases at V and 8 bases at J; junction bases unmatched: 12. The germline V gene encodes CDR1 SEHNR and CDR2 FQNEAQ (reference sequence). The CDR3 covers 15 residues. The CDR3 here is CASSFNRGGVEGYTF. Written as DNA, the CDR3 is TGTGCCAGCAGCTTCAACAGGGGAGGCGTCGAAGGCTACACCTTC.

The rearrangement joins TRBV19 to TRBJ2-7; weak D call: TRBD1 (6 bases). The CDR3 is 14 residues long. V was trimmed by 2 bases and J by 4 bases, leaving 12 bases between them. Germline V lookup: CDR1 LNHDA, CDR2 SQIVND (reference sequence). The CDR3 region is CASSIQGSPYEQYF. CDR3 in DNA: TGTGCCAGTAGTATACAGGGGTCTCCTTACGAGCAGTACTTC.

In this sample, this clonotype turned up a few times. CDR3 in amino acids: CATSGTSGSTGELFF. Here the CDR3 DNA reads TGTGCCACCAGCGGAACTAGCGGATCCACCGGGGAGCTGTTTTTT. V is TRBV15 and J is TRBJ2-2, with 8 bases lining up with TRBD2. The CDR3 is 15 amino acids. With V trimmed by 5 bases and J by 4 bases, 6 bases remained unmatched. Per germline, CDR1 LNHNV and CDR2 YYDKDF (reference sequence).

Only a few counts were recorded for this clonotype. The chain has TRBV4-1 and TRBJ2-1, with 10 nucleotides matching TRBD2. Germline lookup yields CDR1 MGHRA and CDR2 YSYEKL. This CDR3 is built from 18 residues. The J segment lost 6 bases and the V segment lost 5 bases, leaving 16 bases of the junction unmatched. The CDR3 region is CASSYSGASGGSSNEQFF. CDR3 bases: TGCGCCAGCAGCTATTCGGGTGCTAGCGGGGGTAGTTCCAATGAGCAGTTCTTC.

On this clonotype itself: Lacking the conserved final phenylalanine or tryptophan, this CDR3 likely reflects a read error. The chain is built from TRBV6-4 and TRBJ2-5; 8 nucleotides match TRBD1. The germline CDR1 and CDR2 sequences are MRHNA and SNTAGT. This CDR3 is 17 amino acids long. Germline trimming cut 3 bases from V and 7 bases from J; bases unmatched to any gene: 16. Here the CDR3 reads CASSEPKEGQGAVTQYL. CDR3 nucleotide sequence: TGTGCCAGCAGTGAGCCGAAAGAAGGGCAGGGGGCCGTGACCCAGTACTTA.

The chain joins TRBV9 to TRBJ2-1, with 10 positions matching TRBD1. This CDR3 spans 15 amino acids. Germline V gene lookup returns CDR1 SGDLS and CDR2 YYNGEE. Trimming removed 4 bases from V and 6 bases from J; junction bases left unmatched: 7. DNA of the CDR3: TGTGCCAGCAGCCGAGCCGGGACAGGGGCCAATGAGCAGTTCTTC. Translated: CASSRAGTGANEQFF.

This clonotype was detected only a few times. The chain recombines TRBV28 with TRBJ1-2; unclear D gene. Germline V lookup: CDR1 MDHEN, CDR2 SYDVKM. CDR3 length: 14 residues. V lost 1 base and J 2 bases, leaving 8 bases between the germline ends. CDR3 nucleotide sequence: TGTGCCAGCAGTTTATTACGGATGAACTATGGCTACACCTTC. It encodes CASSLLRMNYGYTF.

This clonotype has a handful of counts. The chain is built from TRBV6-5 and TRBJ1-1; D is uncertain. V was shortened by 2 bases and J by 2 bases, with 12 bases between the two germline ends. The germline CDR1 and CDR2 sequences are MNHEY and SVGAGI. The CDR3 is made up of 15 amino acids. CDR3 protein: CASSYARRLNTEAFF. CDR3 coding DNA: TGTGCCAGCAGTTACGCCCGGCGTTTAAACACTGAAGCTTTCTTT.

The chain links TRBV20-1 to TRBJ1-5, with no clear D. CDR1 and CDR2 from the germline V gene are DFQATT and SNEGSKA (reference sequence). V gave up 0 bases and J gave up 6 bases, with 9 bases separating them. This CDR3 spans 13 amino acids. CDR3 sequence reads: CSARDWRAQPQHF. CDR3 sequence (DNA): TGCAGTGCTAGAGATTGGAGGGCTCAGCCCCAGCATTTT.

Only a few counts were recorded for this clonotype. The CDR3 DNA follows: TGTGCCACCAGCAGAGATTGGCGGGGCAATGAGCAGTTCTTC. It encodes CATSRDWRGNEQFF. J is TRBJ2-1 and V is TRBV15; possibly TRBD2 for D (6 bases). CDR1 and CDR2 (germline): LNHNV, YYDKDF (reference sequence). V lost 0 bases, J lost 6 bases, and 9 bases lay in between. The CDR3 covers 14 residues.

This chain connects TRBV4-1 to TRBJ2-1; D gene unclear. Trimming removed 4 bases at V and 0 bases at J, with 10 bases between. This CDR3 region has 15 residues. Germline assignment: CDR1 MGHRA and CDR2 YSYEKL. The CDR3: CASSPRYASYNEQFF. DNA of the CDR3: TGCGCCAGCAGCCCAAGGTACGCCTCCTACAATGAGCAGTTCTTC.

The genes are TRBV4-1 and TRBJ2-7; D gene unclear. This CDR3 has 16 residues. Trimming pared 4 bases from V and 1 base from J, leaving 17 bases between. CDR1 is MGHRA and CDR2 is YSYEKL in the germline V gene. The CDR3 reads CASSLLPGIVSYEQYF. Here the CDR3 DNA reads TGCGCCAGCAGCCTACTACCTGGGATAGTTTCCTACGAGCAGTACTTC.

Only a few counts were recorded for this clonotype. The DNA for the CDR3 is TGTGCCAGCAGTGACTCTCGGCAGGGGCATCAGCCCCAGCATTTT. Amino acids: CASSDSRQGHQPQHF. This chain links TRBV6-4 with TRBJ1-5; perhaps TRBD1 as D (6 bases). The CDR3 extends over 15 amino acids. Germline V gene lookup returns CDR1 MRHNA and CDR2 SNTAGT. The V end was cut by 0 bases, the J end by 5 bases, with 11 bases between.

This clonotype was recorded a few times. V is TRBV4-1 and J is TRBJ2-6; D might be TRBD2 (6 bases). The V end was cut by 3 bases, the J end by 0 bases, with 21 bases between. The CDR3 length is 20 residues. Per the germline V gene, CDR1 is MGHRA and CDR2 is YSYEKL. The CDR3 spells CASSHPRRGNFGSGANVLTF. CDR3 DNA sequence: TGCGCCAGCAGCCATCCAAGGCGGGGAAACTTTGGCTCTGGGGCCAACGTCCTGACTTTC.

In this sample, this clonotype turned up a few times. The chain joins TRBV19 to TRBJ2-5, with a tentative D call TRBD1 (5 bases). CDR1 LNHDA and CDR2 SQIVND come from the germline V gene (reference sequence). The CDR3 length is 15 residues. With 3 bases removed from V and 1 base from J, the gap between germline ends came to 12 bases. The chain's CDR3 is CASSMQGLFQETQYF. The CDR3 DNA reads TGTGCCAGTAGTATGCAGGGTCTTTTCCAAGAGACCCAGTACTTC. The entire variable domain, with the rest obtained from reference TRBV19 and TRBJ2-5, is as follows: DGGITQSPKYLFRKEGQNVTLSCEQNLNHDAMYWYRQDPGQGLRLIYYSQIVNDFQKGDIAEGYSVSREKKESFPLTVTSAQKNPTAFYLCASSMQGLFQETQYFGPGTRLLVL.

The gene calls are TRBV7-2 and TRBJ2-1; either TRBD1 or TRBD2 may fit D (6 bases each). The CDR3 is 14 residues long. Trimming took off 2 bases at V and 4 bases at J, with 9 bases between the two ends. Germline CDR1 SGHTA, CDR2 FQGNSA. The CDR3 protein is CASSLQGTYNEQFF. The CDR3 bases are TGTGCCAGCAGCTTACAGGGGACTTACAATGAGCAGTTCTTC.

The chain combines TRBV29-1 with TRBJ2-3, with D perhaps being TRBD1 or TRBD2 (5 bases each). Trimming pared 5 bases from V and 4 bases from J, leaving 13 bases between. Germline-derived CDR1 and CDR2 are SQVTM and ANQGSEA. CDR3 length: 13 residues. The CDR3 region has the DNA TGCAGCGTTAACGGGGCTACGCCAGATACGCAGTATTTT. This codes for CSVNGATPDTQYF.